This T cell receptor (beta chain) was obtained from a study of T cell responses to AZD1222 COVID-19 vaccine. The junction had 8 bases not matched to a gene; V was cut back by 6 bases and J by 4 bases. Germline loops: CDR1 MDHEN, CDR2 SYDVKM. This CDR3 has 14 amino acids. Profiling relied on immunoSEQ multiplex PCR, and the TCRdb table lists in-frame clones only, not all of them. The profile shows about 140,000 clones, 75% to 90% of them singletons. This clonotype originated in an adult in good health. This chain joins TRBV28 and TRBJ1-1; 7 bases are a match to TRBD1. Sequenced material: peripheral blood, taken on day 0 of AZD1222 vaccination. This CDR3 reads CASSLGQLGTEAFF. The DNA of the CDR3 is TGTGCCAGCAGCCTGGGACAGCTGGGCACTGAAGCTTTCTTT.